These 24 T cell receptor beta chains came from one sample sequenced in a study of post-analysis software for immune sequencing data. General observations from the study: Relative to controls, patients had 4 or 5 TRBV segments at higher frequency, with TRBV5-6, TRBV5-1 and TRBV20-1 among these.

Unique molecular identifiers featured in each of the TCR beta cDNA libraries. TCRdb passed the PCR reads through MiXCR, listing each CDR3 protein once. The sample shows 350,000 to 500,000 distinct CDR3 sequences, approximately 42% of them seen only once. No antigen has been assigned to these receptors. Sequenced sample: blood. Receptor source: a girl aged 2 to 10 with multiple sclerosis.

The chain links TRBV3-1 to TRBJ1-6; D may be TRBD1 (5 bases). The CDR3 contains 14 residues. Germline V lookup: CDR1 LGHDT, CDR2 YNNKEL (reference sequence). V was cut by 1 base and J by 5 bases, with 6 bases left in between. The CDR3 DNA follows: TGTGCCAGCAGCCAAGTACAGGATAATTCACCCCTCCACTTT. It encodes CASSQVQDNSPLHF.

The chain couples TRBV20-1 to TRBJ2-1, with 12 positions matching TRBD2. The V and J ends lost 5 bases and 5 bases, in that order; junction bases with no gene match: 4. The germline V gene has CDR1 DFQATT and CDR2 SNEGSKA (reference sequence). The CDR3 consists of 14 residues. The CDR3 DNA reads as TGCAGTGCTCCTCGGACTAGCGGGGACAATGAGCAGTTCTTC. Protein sequence: CSAPRTSGDNEQFF.

This clonotype has more than one count but fewer than ten. DNA of the CDR3: TGTGCCAGCAGCCGCTGGACGGATACGCAGTATTTT. It yields the protein CASSRWTDTQYF. The chain couples TRBV7-2 to TRBJ2-3; D gene unclear. CDR1 is SGHTA and CDR2 is FQGNSA in the germline V gene. This CDR3 is built from 12 residues. V lost 5 bases to trimming and J lost 6 bases, with 9 bases between them.

V gene TRBV6-4 combines with J gene TRBJ2-3; 10 nucleotides line up with TRBD1. Losses at the gene ends were 6 bases for V and 3 bases for J; bases not matched to a gene: 6. CDR3 size: 15 residues. CDR1 MRHNA and CDR2 SNTAGT come from the germline V gene. CDR3 region: CASSMDRGGTDTQYF. CDR3 nucleotides: TGTGCCAGCAGCATGGACAGGGGGGGGACAGATACGCAGTATTTT.

This clonotype has only a few counts. The genes are TRBV7-6 and TRBJ1-1; D is uncertain. Germline CDR1 is SGHVS and CDR2 is FNYEAQ. The CDR3 has 14 residues. V was cut by 5 bases and J by 2 bases, with 12 bases left in between. CDR3 loop: CASSPRLGNTEAFF. The CDR3 DNA reads as TGTGCCAGCAGCCCTAGACTGGGCAACACTGAAGCTTTCTTT.

A word on this clonotype: One junction end disagrees with the germline gene, perhaps due to a read error. The chain is built from TRBV7-7 and TRBJ2-1; 13 positions agree with TRBD2. From germline, CDR1 is SSHAT and CDR2 FNYEAQ (reference sequence). The CDR3 totals 16 residues. DNA of the CDR3: TGTGCTAGCAGCCGCGGACTAGCGGGAGCGAATAATGAGCAGTTCTTC. The encoded protein is CASSRGLAGANNEQFF.

The chain has TRBV7-7 and TRBJ2-3; D possibly corresponds to TRBD2 (6 bases). Germline V lookup: CDR1 SSHAT, CDR2 FNYEAQ (reference sequence). Trimming left V 0 bases short and J 3 bases short, with 10 bases between. The CDR3 runs 15 residues. The CDR3 DNA sequence: TGTGCCAGCAGCTTAGCATGGGGGGAAACAGATACGCAGTATTTT. Its translation is CASSLAWGETDTQYF.

This rearrangement joins TRBV5-1 to TRBJ2-1; 8 bases map to TRBD1. The CDR3 runs 16 residues. The J segment lost 2 bases and the V segment lost 4 bases, leaving 8 bases of the junction unmatched. CDR1 is SGHRS and CDR2 is YFSETQ in the germline V gene. The CDR3 spells CASSQEDRAAYNEQFF. In DNA, the CDR3 is TGCGCCAGCAGCCAAGAGGACAGGGCCGCCTACAATGAGCAGTTCTTC. Filled out from reference TRBV5-1 and TRBJ2-1, the complete variable domain reads KAGVTQTPRYLIKTRGQQVTLSCSPISGHRSVSWYQQTPGQGLQFLFEYFSETQRNKGNFPGRFSGRQFSNSRSEMNVSTLELGDSALYLCASSQEDRAAYNEQFFGPGTRLTVL.

This clonotype has just a few counts. V and J are TRBV6-2 or TRBV6-3 and TRBJ2-1, with D perhaps assigned TRBD1 or TRBD2 (5 bases each). The germline V gene encodes CDR1 MNHEY and CDR2 SVGEGT. The CDR3 loop spans 17 amino acids. V lost 2 bases to trimming and J lost 4 bases, with 18 bases between them. The CDR3 DNA reads as TGTGCCAGCAGTTACGGTTTATCGAGGGACCGATACAATGAGCAGTTCTTC. Its protein product is CASSYGLSRDRYNEQFF.

This clonotype was seen a few times. This chain links TRBV10-3 with TRBJ2-7; 8 positions agree with TRBD1. CDR3 length: 13 amino acids. CDR1 ENHRY and CDR2 SYGVKD come from the germline V gene. After removal of 6 bases from V and 3 bases from J, the junction contained 4 bases not matched to a gene. CDR3 residues: CAISGQGYYEQYF. Here the CDR3 DNA reads TGTGCCATCAGCGGACAGGGTTACTACGAGCAGTACTTC.

The chain links TRBV7-9 to TRBJ2-5; TRBD1 matches at 11 bases. Germline CDR1 reads SEHNR; CDR2 reads FQNEAQ (reference sequence). This CDR3 is 16 amino acids long. The V gene end was trimmed by 4 bases and the J gene end by 5 bases; junction bases not matched to a gene: 9. The CDR3 sequence is CASSSGTGGSLETQYF. In DNA, the CDR3 is TGTGCCAGCAGCTCCGGGACAGGGGGGAGCTTGGAGACCCAGTACTTC.

In the case of this clonotype: An end of the junction does not agree with germline; a read error may underlie this. The chain employs TRBV7-2 and TRBJ2-7, with 12 bases identical to TRBD2. This CDR3 region has 16 residues. The germline V gene encodes CDR1 SGHTA and CDR2 FQGNSA. CDR3 sequence (DNA): TGTGCCAGCAGCCCAATGCGACTAGCGGGAGCCTACGAGCGGTACTTC. It yields the protein CASSPMRLAGAYERYF.

Only a few counts were recorded for this clonotype. The V and J genes are TRBV5-1 and TRBJ1-2; D gene ambiguous. Trimming took 4 bases from V and 7 from J, leaving 14 bases between them. The CDR3 has 13 residues. CDR1 is SGHRS and CDR2 is YFSETQ in the germline V gene. CDR3 residues: CASSDPGGSGYTF. The CDR3 DNA sequence: TGCGCCAGCAGCGACCCGGGAGGGAGTGGCTACACCTTC.

J is TRBJ2-3 and V is TRBV20-1; possible D gene TRBD2, 6 bases. The germline gives CDR1 DFQATT, CDR2 SNEGSKA (reference sequence). This CDR3 has 16 residues. Trimming left V 5 bases short and J 1 base short, with 19 bases between. The CDR3 protein is CSAETSLLGGTDTQYF. Written as DNA, the CDR3 is TGCAGTGCTGAGACTAGTTTGCTAGGGGGCACAGATACGCAGTATTTT.

This clonotype was seen a handful of times. J is TRBJ2-4 and V is TRBV12-3 or TRBV12-4; the D gene is possibly TRBD2 (5 bases). This CDR3 is built from 12 residues. V dropped 6 bases and J dropped 8 bases, with 11 bases sitting between them. CDR3 sequence (DNA): TGTGCCAGCAGGGGTGACGGGGACATTCAGTACTTC. Residues: CASRGDGDIQYF.

The chain carries TRBV7-2 and TRBJ1-5, with 8 positions matching TRBD1. V trimming: 5 bases; J trimming: 4 bases; junction bases outside the gene matches: 7. The V gene's germline CDR1 is SGHTA and CDR2 FQGNSA. This CDR3 contains 15 residues. CDR3 in amino acids: CASSPRTGSNQPQHF. The CDR3 nucleotides read TGTGCCAGCAGCCCAAGGACAGGGAGTAATCAGCCCCAGCATTTT.

This chain uses TRBV5-5 with TRBJ2-5; tentatively, D is TRBD2 (6 bases). CDR1 is SGHKS, CDR2 YYEKEE, per germline (reference sequence). With 4 bases removed from V and 5 bases from J, the gap between germline ends came to 18 bases. The CDR3 contains 15 residues. CDR3 DNA sequence: TGTGCCAGCAGCCTCGGACTACTGAAAATGGAGACCCAGTACTTC. Amino acids: CASSLGLLKMETQYF.

In this sample, this clonotype turned up a few times. The chain uses TRBV6-5 and TRBJ2-5; D is possibly TRBD1 (5 bases). This CDR3 comprises 13 residues. Trimming stripped 6 bases from V and 4 bases from J, with 12 bases between. Germline V lookup: CDR1 MNHEY, CDR2 SVGAGI. For the CDR3, the DNA is TGTGCCAGCAGCAGACAGATCCGAGAGACCCAGTACTTC. It yields the protein CASSRQIRETQYF.

This chain uses TRBV5-1 with TRBJ2-1; 11 nucleotides align to TRBD2. The assigned J gene may be wrong: the sequence end matches TRBJ2-7 better. Germline-derived CDR1 and CDR2 are SGHRS and YFSETQ. CDR3 length equals 15 residues. The CDR3 reads CASSLSTSGSNEQYF. CDR3 sequence (DNA): TGCGCCAGCAGCTTGAGTACTAGCGGGAGTAATGAGCAGTACTTC.

The chain carries TRBV10-3 and TRBJ2-5; 12 bases agree with TRBD2. Losses at the gene ends were 3 bases for V and 4 bases for J; bases not matched to a gene: 3. The CDR3 loop spans 15 amino acids. Germline CDR1 ENHRY, CDR2 SYGVKD. The CDR3 DNA follows: TGTGCCATCAGTGACGTACTAGCGGGAGGAGAGACCCAGTACTTC. Amino acids: CAISDVLAGGETQYF.

CDR3: CASSWGGMSTDTQYF. DNA of the CDR3: TGTGCCAGCAGCTGGGGCGGGATGAGCACAGATACGCAGTATTTT. The chain carries TRBV7-3 and TRBJ2-3; perhaps TRBD2 as D (6 bases). Germline CDR1 and CDR2: SGHTA and FQGTGA. V lost 4 bases and J 0 bases, leaving 11 bases between the germline ends. This CDR3 is built from 15 residues.

This clonotype was seen more than once but under ten times. The chain is built from TRBV4-3 and TRBJ2-7; TRBD2 agrees at 14 bases. CDR1 is LGHNA and CDR2 is YSLEER in the germline V gene. The CDR3 covers 18 residues. The junction had 7 bases not matched to a gene; V was cut back by 0 bases and J by 3 bases. The CDR3 nucleotides are TGCGCCAGCAGCCAAGATGGGACTAGCGGGAGTTCCCTCTACGAGCAGTACTTC. This sequence encodes CASSQDGTSGSSLYEQYF.

J is TRBJ2-1 and V is TRBV7-3; 7 bases match TRBD2. Germline V gene sequence: CDR1 SGHTA, CDR2 FQGTGA. CDR3 length: 15 residues. V lost 0 bases to trimming and J lost 6 bases; unmatched junction nucleotides: 5. CDR3 amino acids: CASSLTAWGGNEQFF. The CDR3 coding sequence is TGTGCCAGCAGCTTAACGGCCTGGGGGGGCAATGAGCAGTTCTTC.

Only one count was recorded for this clonotype. The V and J genes are TRBV20-1 and TRBJ2-3, with unresolved D. The germline CDR1 and CDR2 sequences are DFQATT and SNEGSKA (reference sequence). This CDR3 region has 13 residues. The V gene lost 3 bases and the J gene lost 4 bases, with 11 bases spanning the gap. CDR3 sequence (DNA): TGCAGTGCTAGTGCATCTGCCCCAGATACGCAGTATTTT. Translating it yields CSASASAPDTQYF.